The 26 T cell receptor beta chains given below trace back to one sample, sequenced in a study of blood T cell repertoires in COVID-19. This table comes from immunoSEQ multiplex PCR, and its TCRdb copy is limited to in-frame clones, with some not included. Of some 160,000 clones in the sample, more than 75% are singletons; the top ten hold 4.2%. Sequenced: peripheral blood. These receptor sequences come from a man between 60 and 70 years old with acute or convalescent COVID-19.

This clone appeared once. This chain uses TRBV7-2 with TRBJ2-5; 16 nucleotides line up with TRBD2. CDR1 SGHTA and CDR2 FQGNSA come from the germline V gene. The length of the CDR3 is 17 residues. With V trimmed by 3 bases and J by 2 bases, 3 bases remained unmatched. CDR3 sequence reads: CASSFGTSGGVQETQYF. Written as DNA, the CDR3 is TGTGCCAGCAGCTTCGGGACTAGCGGGGGGGTTCAAGAGACCCAGTACTTC.

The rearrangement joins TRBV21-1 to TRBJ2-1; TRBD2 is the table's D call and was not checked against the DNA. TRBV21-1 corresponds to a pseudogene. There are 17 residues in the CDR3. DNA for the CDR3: TGTGCCAGCAGCAAAGAGGGCACTAGCGGGAGGTCGAGTGAGCAGTTCTTC. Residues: CASSKEGTSGRSSEQFF.

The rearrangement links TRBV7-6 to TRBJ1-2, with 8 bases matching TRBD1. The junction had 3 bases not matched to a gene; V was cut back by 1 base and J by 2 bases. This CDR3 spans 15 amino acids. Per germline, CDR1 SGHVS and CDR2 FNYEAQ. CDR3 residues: CASSLGTGQNYGYTF. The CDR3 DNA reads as TGTGCCAGCAGCTTAGGGACAGGGCAGAACTATGGCTACACCTTC.

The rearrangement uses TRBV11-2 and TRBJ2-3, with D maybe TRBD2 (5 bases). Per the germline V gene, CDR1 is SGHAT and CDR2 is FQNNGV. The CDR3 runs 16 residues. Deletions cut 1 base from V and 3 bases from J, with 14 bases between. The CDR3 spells CASSLAALAGTDTQYF. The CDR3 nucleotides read TGTGCCAGCAGCTTAGCAGCGCTAGCCGGTACAGATACGCAGTATTTT.

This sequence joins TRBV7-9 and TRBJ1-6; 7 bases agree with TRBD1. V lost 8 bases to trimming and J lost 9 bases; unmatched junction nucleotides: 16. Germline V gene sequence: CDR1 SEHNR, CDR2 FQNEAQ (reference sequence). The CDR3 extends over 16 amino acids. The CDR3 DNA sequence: TGTGCCAGCGCCCAGGGGGTTCGGGGGAAGGGTTCACCCCTCCACTTT. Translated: CASAQGVRGKGSPLHF.

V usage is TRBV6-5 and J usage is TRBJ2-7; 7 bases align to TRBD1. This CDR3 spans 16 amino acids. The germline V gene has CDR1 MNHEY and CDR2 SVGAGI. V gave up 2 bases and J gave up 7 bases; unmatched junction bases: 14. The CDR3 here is CASSYPTGPRRREQYF. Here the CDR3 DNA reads TGTGCCAGCAGTTACCCGACAGGGCCGAGGCGACGGGAGCAGTACTTC.

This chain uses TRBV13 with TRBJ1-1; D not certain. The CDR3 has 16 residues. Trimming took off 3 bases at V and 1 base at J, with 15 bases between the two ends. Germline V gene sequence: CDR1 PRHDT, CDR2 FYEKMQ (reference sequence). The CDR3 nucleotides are TGTGCCAGCAGCTTTAGTCCGGAGGTGGGGAACACTGAAGCTTTCTTT. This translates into CASSFSPEVGNTEAFF.

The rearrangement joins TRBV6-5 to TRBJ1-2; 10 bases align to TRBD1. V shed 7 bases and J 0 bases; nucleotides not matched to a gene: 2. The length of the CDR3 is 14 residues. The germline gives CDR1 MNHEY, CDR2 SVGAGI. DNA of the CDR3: TGTGCCAGCACCGGGACAGGGGCTAACTATGGCTACACCTTC. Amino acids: CASTGTGANYGYTF.

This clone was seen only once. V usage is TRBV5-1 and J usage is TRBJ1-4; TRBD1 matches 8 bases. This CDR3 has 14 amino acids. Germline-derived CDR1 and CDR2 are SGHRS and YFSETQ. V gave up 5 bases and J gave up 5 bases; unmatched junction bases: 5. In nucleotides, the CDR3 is TGCGCCAGCAGTTGGACAGGGCTAAATGAAAAACTGTTTTTT. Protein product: CASSWTGLNEKLFF.

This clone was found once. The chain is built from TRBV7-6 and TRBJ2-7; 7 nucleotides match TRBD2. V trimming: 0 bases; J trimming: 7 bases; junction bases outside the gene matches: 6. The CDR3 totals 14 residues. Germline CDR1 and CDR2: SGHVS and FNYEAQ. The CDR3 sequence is CASSLAGRAREQYF. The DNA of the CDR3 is TGTGCCAGCAGCTTAGCTGGGAGGGCCAGGGAGCAGTACTTC.

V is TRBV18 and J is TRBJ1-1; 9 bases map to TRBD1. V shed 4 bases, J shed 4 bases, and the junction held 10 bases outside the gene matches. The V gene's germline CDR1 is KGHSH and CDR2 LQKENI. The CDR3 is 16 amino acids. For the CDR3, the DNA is TGTGCCAGCTCACTGAACGGACAGGGGAGGGTCACTGAAGCTTTCTTT. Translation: CASSLNGQGRVTEAFF.

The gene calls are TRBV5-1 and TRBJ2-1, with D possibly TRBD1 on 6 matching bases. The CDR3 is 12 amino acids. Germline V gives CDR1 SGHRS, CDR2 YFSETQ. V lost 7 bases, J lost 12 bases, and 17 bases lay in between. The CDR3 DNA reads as TGCGCCAGCTCCGATACAGGGCTTTTGCAGTTCTTC. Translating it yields CASSDTGLLQFF.

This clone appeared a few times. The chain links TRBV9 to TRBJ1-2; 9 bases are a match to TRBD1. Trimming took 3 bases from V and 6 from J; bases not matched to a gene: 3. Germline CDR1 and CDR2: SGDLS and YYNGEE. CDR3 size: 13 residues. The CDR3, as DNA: TGTGCCAGCAGCGACACAGGGGGCAATGGCTACACCTTC. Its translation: CASSDTGGNGYTF.

CDR3 nucleotides: TGTGCCAGCAGCCAGGACAGGTATCAGCCCCAGCATTTT. It codes for CASSQDRYQPQHF. The gene calls are TRBV5-4 and TRBJ1-5, with 7 bases that match TRBD1. Trimming at V came to 4 bases and at J to 5 bases, leaving 3 bases not matched to a gene. The CDR3 is 13 amino acids. Germline V CDR1 and CDR2: SGHNT, YYREEE (reference sequence).

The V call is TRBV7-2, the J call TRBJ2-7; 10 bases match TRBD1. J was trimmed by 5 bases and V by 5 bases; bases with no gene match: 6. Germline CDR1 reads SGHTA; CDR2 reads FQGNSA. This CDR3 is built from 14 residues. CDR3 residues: CASSRIGTGDEQYF. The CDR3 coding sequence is TGTGCCAGCAGCCGGATAGGGACAGGGGACGAGCAGTACTTC. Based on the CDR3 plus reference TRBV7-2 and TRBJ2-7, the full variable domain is GAGVSQSPSNKVTEKGKDVELRCDPISGHTALYWYRQSLGQGLEFLIYFQGNSAPDKSGLPSDRFSAERTGGSVSTLTIQRTQQEDSAVYLCASSRIGTGDEQYFGPGTRLTVT.

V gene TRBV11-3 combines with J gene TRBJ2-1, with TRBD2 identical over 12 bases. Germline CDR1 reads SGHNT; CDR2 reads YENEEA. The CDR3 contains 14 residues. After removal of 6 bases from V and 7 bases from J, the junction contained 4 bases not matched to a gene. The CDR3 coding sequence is TGTGCCAGCAGTTTCGGGACTAGCGGGAATGAGCAGTTCTTC. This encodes CASSFGTSGNEQFF.

CDR3 protein: CASTTGGYQPQHF. The CDR3 region has the DNA TGTGCCAGCACTACAGGGGGGTATCAGCCCCAGCATTTT. The rearrangement uses TRBV2 and TRBJ1-5, with 8 bases fitting TRBD1. The CDR3 spans 13 residues. V shed 7 bases, J shed 5 bases, and the junction held 4 bases outside the gene matches. CDR1 and CDR2 (germline): SNHLY, FYNNEI.

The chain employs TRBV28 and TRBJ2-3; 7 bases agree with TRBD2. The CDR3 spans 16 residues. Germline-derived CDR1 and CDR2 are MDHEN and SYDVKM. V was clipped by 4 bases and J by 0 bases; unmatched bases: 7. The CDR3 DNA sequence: TGTGCCAGCAGTTGGCCGGGGAGGGCTAGCACAGATACGCAGTATTTT. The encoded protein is CASSWPGRASTDTQYF.

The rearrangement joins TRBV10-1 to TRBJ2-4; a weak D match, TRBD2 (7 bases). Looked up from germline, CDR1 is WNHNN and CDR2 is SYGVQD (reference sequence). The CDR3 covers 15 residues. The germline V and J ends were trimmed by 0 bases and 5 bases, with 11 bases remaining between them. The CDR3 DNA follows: TGCGCCAGCAGTGAGTCGGGGGGGCCTGAAAACATTCAGTACTTC. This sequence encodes CASSESGGPENIQYF.

The CDR3 bases are TGCGCCAGCAGCTTTCGGGGAGAGACCCAGTACTTC. Protein: CASSFRGETQYF. The V and J genes are TRBV5-1 and TRBJ2-5, with a possible D match to TRBD2 (5 bases). From germline, CDR1 is SGHRS and CDR2 YFSETQ. With 2 bases removed from V and 4 bases from J, the gap between germline ends came to 6 bases. The CDR3 sequence is 12 residues long.

The CDR3 loop reads CASSSPGLGRYEQYF. The CDR3 bases are TGTGCCAGCAGCTCGCCGGGACTAGGAAGGTACGAGCAGTACTTC. The chain links TRBV11-1 to TRBJ2-7; TRBD2 agrees at 8 bases. There are 15 residues in the CDR3. Per the germline V gene, CDR1 is SGHAT and CDR2 is FQDESV (reference sequence). The V and J ends lost 4 bases and 4 bases, in that order; junction bases with no gene match: 9. The full variable domain, with the rest looked up from reference TRBV11-1 and TRBJ2-7, is EAEVAQSPRYKITEKSQAVAFWCDPISGHATLYWYRQILGQGPELLVQFQDESVVDDSQLPKDRFSAERLKGVDSTLKIQPAELGDSAMYLCASSSPGLGRYEQYFGPGTRLTVT.

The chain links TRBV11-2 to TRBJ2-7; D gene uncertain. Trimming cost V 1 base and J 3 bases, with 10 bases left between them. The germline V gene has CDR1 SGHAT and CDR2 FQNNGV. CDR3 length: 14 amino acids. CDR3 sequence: CASSLGFSSYEQYF. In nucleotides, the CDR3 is TGTGCCAGCAGCTTAGGTTTTAGCAGCTACGAGCAGTACTTC.

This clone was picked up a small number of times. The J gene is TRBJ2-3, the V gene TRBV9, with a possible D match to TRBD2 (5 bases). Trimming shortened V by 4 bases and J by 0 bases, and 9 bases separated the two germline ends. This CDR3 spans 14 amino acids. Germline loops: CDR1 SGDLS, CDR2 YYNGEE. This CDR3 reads CASSPIASTDTQYF. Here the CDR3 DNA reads TGTGCCAGCAGCCCAATAGCGAGCACAGATACGCAGTATTTT.

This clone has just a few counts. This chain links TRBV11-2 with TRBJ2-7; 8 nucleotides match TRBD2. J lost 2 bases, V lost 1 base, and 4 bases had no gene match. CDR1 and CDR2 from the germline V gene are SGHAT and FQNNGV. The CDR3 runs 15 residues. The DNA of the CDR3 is TGTGCCAGCAGCTTAGGTAGCGGGACCCCCTACGAGCAGTACTTC. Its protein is CASSLGSGTPYEQYF.

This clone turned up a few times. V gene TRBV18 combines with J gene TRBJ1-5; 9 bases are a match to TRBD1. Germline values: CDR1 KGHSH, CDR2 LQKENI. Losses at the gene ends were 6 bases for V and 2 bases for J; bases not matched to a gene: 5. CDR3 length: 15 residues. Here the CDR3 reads CASSRDRVGNQPQHF. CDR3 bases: TGTGCCAGCTCTCGGGACAGGGTAGGCAATCAGCCCCAGCATTTT.

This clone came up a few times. The CDR3 nucleotides read TGTGCCAGCATGGGGACAGGCCGGGCTGAAGCTTTCTTT. The encoded protein is CASMGTGRAEAFF. The rearrangement joins TRBV2 to TRBJ1-1, with 8 positions matching TRBD1. CDR1 and CDR2 (germline): SNHLY, FYNNEI. The CDR3 contains 13 residues. Trimming took 7 bases from V and 6 from J; bases not matched to a gene: 7.